This T cell receptor beta chain appears in the sequencing data of a study of blood T cells in healthy people across ages (dated by TCRdb to between 2014 and 2017). About the investigation overall: In model experiments, roughly one uniquely barcoded TCR beta cDNA molecule per two T cells was captured by template switching. Age-related changes in TCR beta repertoire diversity were measured in the study by deep sequencing normalized with unique cDNA molecular identifiers. Donors were grouped into four age groups: young (average roughly 15 years), middle-aged (39), aged (about 60) and long-lived (just over 80). To avoid experimental bias, donors of different ages were distributed randomly across sequencing lanes. Using the same blood draw, the study looked at two additional independent replicas of 1 million unique cDNA reads for two donors, one aged 18 to 30 and the other aged 80 or older.

V and J lose 3 bases and 4 bases, and a span of 10 bases separates them. There are 13 amino acids in the CDR3, from cysteine to phenylalanine inclusive. The retained sequence is limited to the CDR3, 39 bases, with the frame set at the first base. In the germline V gene (reference sequence), CDR1 corresponds to LNHNV and CDR2 to YYDKDF. Libraries were prepared through 5' RACE. Sequencing was carried out with an Illumina HiSeq 2500. A second PCR of about 7 to 12 cycles was run with a J-beta primer mix and a sample-barcoded 5' primer. A unique molecular identifier was introduced onto each TCR beta cDNA molecule by a template-switch 5' adaptor carrying 12 random nucleotides. At least 3 million CDR3-containing paired-end reads were obtained from each sample. The Mint cDNA synthesis kit, primed by a TRBC-specific oligonucleotide, was used to synthesize first-strand cDNA from all RNA. Following uracil-DNA glycosylase treatment, a first 18-cycle PCR with universal primers M1SS and BC2_uni_R was performed on all cDNA. Concerning the study's data processing: Each sample was normalized by randomly selecting 1 million high-quality reads, each carrying a distinct molecular identifier. Instead of being binned into consensus sequences, reads with shared molecular identifiers were discarded. MiTCR, run with a Q25 quality threshold and the strictest error-elimination algorithm, handled CDR3 identification, clonotype clustering and error correction. A nonparametric unseen species model with Euler transformation was used to estimate a lower bound on total TCR beta diversity. TCRdb took the public reads, trimmed them with fastp at Q25, ran MiXCR for clone calling and kept in-frame beta chains. Each CDR3 protein gets just one entry, which takes the most common genes and DNA from the rows behind it. What appears here as the V and J calls and clone size reflects TCRdb's work, not the paper's. The sample table records 1.5 million or so distinct CDR3 sequences; approximately 43% of these occur just once. The ten largest clonotypes hold under 5% of the sample.

Donors were a few dozen systemically healthy Caucasian individuals from Russia aged roughly 6 to 90 years. Approximately 9.3 milliliters of peripheral blood were collected from each donor into EDTA-treated Vacutainer tubes. Ficoll-Paque density-gradient centrifugation was used to isolate PBMCs, with at least 6.5 million per sample. Trizol reagent was used to extract total RNA from PBMCs, with at least 5.5 micrograms per sample. For every donor, an aliquot of PBMCs went through flow cytometry to measure the percentages of naive CD45RAhigh/CD27high T cells. Remarks on this clonotype: Its cognate antigen has yet to be identified. No clone much larger than this one lies a single base away; base qualities are absent.

The research as a whole found: As age increased, observed TCR beta diversity per million T cells dropped in a roughly linear way, and a significant reduction was already evident by age 40. Because profiling used bulk unsorted PBMCs, naive and antigen-experienced compartments could not be compared conclusively. Compared with the aged group, the long-lived group had more naive CD4+ T cells, fewer expanded clones and increased TCR diversity, a pattern suggesting age selection. Total diversity estimates from one million sequenced T cells were considered lower bounds and underestimates. A strong correlation was found between observed TCR beta diversity and the percentage of naive T cells measured by flow cytometry. Because donor CMV infection status was unknown, age-related changes in expanded clonotypes were potentially confounded.

Sequenced input: blood. The V gene is TRBV15 and the J gene is TRBJ2-7, with an unclear D gene assignment. The TCR sequence derives from a woman younger than 30 in good health. The sequenced DNA: TGTGCCACCAGCAGTAATAGTGGGTACGAGCAGTACTTC. It is translated as CATSSNSGYEQYF. Extended through the reference TRBV15 and TRBJ2-7 proteins, this CDR3 yields the full variable domain: DAMVIQNPRYQVTQFGKPVTLSCSQTLNHNVMYWYQQKSSQAPKLLFHYYDKDFNNEADTPDNFQSRRPNTSFCFLDIRSPGLGDTAMYLCATSSNSGYEQYFGPGTRLTVT.